Sequencing of this TCR beta chain was carried out in a study of PD-1 blockade in mismatch repair-deficient tumors (TCRdb year 2017). Some background on the complete study: Between late 2013 and 2016, the trial enrolled roughly 85 consecutive patients with approximately eleven mismatch repair-deficient cancer types, every one of whom had been previously treated and was progressing. Tumor-associated T cell clones in the peripheral blood of patients responding to PD-1 blockade were tracked using deep sequencing of TCR CDR3 regions. General study outcomes and caveats: After pembrolizumab, tumor-resident clones, which were often undetectable in blood before treatment, expanded rapidly and then contracted, generally ahead of radiologic responses.

The germline V and J ends show losses of 1 base and 5 bases respectively, and no gene match explains 16 bases of the junction. CDR1 and CDR2, per the germline V gene, are SGDLS and YYNGEE. Counted from cysteine to phenylalanine, this CDR3 has 18 amino acids. The read is trimmed to its CDR3 DNA, 54 bases read in frame from base 1. For every enrolled patient, mismatch repair deficiency was confirmed by either polymerase chain reaction or immunohistochemistry. A few patients who responded to pembrolizumab therapy underwent TCR sequencing. The phase II trial prospectively evaluated PD-1 blockade with pembrolizumab in advanced mismatch repair-deficient cancers, independent of tissue of origin. Peripheral blood T cell samples were gathered serially, both before PD-1 blockade started and at multiple time points afterward. Blood sampling times were reported as weeks after the first pembrolizumab dose. The library was obtained by the immunoSEQ multiplex PCR assay. The table comes from immuneACCESS by way of TCRdb, which keeps in-frame sequences with V and J called. Part of the clones is missing from these tables; in studies checked, under half for an unresolved V gene and the rest for unknown reasons. In this sample the table shows tens of thousands of clones, approximately 84% of which occur a single time. The ten largest clones take up 17% of the sample.

Regarding this clone: What this receptor recognizes is not known. Base-call qualities are not available, and no considerably larger clone is one nucleotide away.

This TCR was recovered from an adult with mismatch repair-deficient cancer. The sequencing here drew on peripheral blood, taken 2 weeks after starting pembrolizumab. The chain is encoded by TRBV9 joined to TRBJ1-2; 8 bases in the middle match TRBD1. Here is the DNA: TGTGCCAGCAGCGTATTACCCTCTCAGGGGGCGCACGCGTATGGCTACACCTTC. Translation gives CASSVLPSQGAHAYGYTF.